A single sample gave rise to the 23 T cell receptor beta chains below, sequenced in a study of blood T cell repertoires in COVID-19. The data were produced by immunoSEQ multiplex PCR, yet TCRdb's version contains in-frame clones alone and is incomplete. The top ten clones hold 0.7% to 0.8% of a sample with roughly 180,000 clones, 94% of them seen once. Sequenced: peripheral blood. The receptors here all came from a young man with COVID-19, enrolled during active disease.

This clone was seen a single time. The J gene is TRBJ1-6, the V gene TRBV7-9, with a weak D call TRBD1 (6 bases). CDR1 SEHNR and CDR2 FQNEAQ come from the germline V gene (reference sequence). The CDR3 totals 15 residues. Trimming removed 3 bases at V and 2 bases at J, with 8 bases between. The CDR3 loop reads CASSFAGAYNSPLHF. CDR3 DNA: TGTGCCAGCAGCTTTGCAGGGGCCTATAATTCACCCCTCCACTTT.

There are a few counts of this clone. The chain joins TRBV29-1 to TRBJ2-6, with a weak D call TRBD1 (6 bases). The CDR3 contains 17 residues. The V gene's germline CDR1 is SQVTM and CDR2 ANQGSEA. V was cut by 5 bases and J by 0 bases, with 17 bases left in between. The CDR3 DNA is TGCAGCGTTCGAGGCCGGACAGAATCCTCTGGGGCCAACGTCCTGACTTTC. Amino acids: CSVRGRTESSGANVLTF. Full variable domain (outside the CDR3, taken from reference TRBV29-1 and TRBJ2-6): SAVISQKPSRDICQRGTSLTIQCQVDSQVTMMFWYRQQPGQSLTLIATANQGSEATYESGFVIDKFPISRPNLTFSTLTVSNMSPEDSSIYLCSVRGRTESSGANVLTFGAGSRLTVL.

The genes are TRBV27 and TRBJ2-6, with D possibly being TRBD1 (6 bases). This CDR3 spans 17 amino acids. Germline V gives CDR1 MNHEY, CDR2 SMNVEV (reference sequence). V gave up 6 bases and J gave up 0 bases, with 15 bases separating them. The CDR3 protein is CASRRDRLDSGANVLTF. The CDR3 DNA reads TGTGCCAGCAGACGTGACAGGTTAGACTCTGGGGCCAACGTCCTGACTTTC.

The rearrangement joins TRBV6-5 to TRBJ2-3; D may be TRBD2 (6 bases). Germline assignment: CDR1 MNHEY and CDR2 SVGAGI. This CDR3 contains 12 residues. V lost 6 bases to trimming and J lost 3 bases, with 7 bases between them. CDR3 nucleotide sequence: TGTGCCAGCAGGGGAGGTACAGATACGCAGTATTTT. Encoded protein: CASRGGTDTQYF.

This clone was seen only once. The rearrangement joins TRBV10-1 to TRBJ2-1; TRBD2 is a possible D gene (6 bases). This CDR3 is 14 amino acids long. The germline gives CDR1 WNHNN, CDR2 SYGVQD (reference sequence). The V gene lost 3 bases and the J gene lost 8 bases, with 14 bases spanning the gap. Here the CDR3 reads CASSDAGKGDEQFF. CDR3 in DNA: TGCGCCAGCAGTGATGCGGGAAAGGGCGATGAGCAGTTCTTC.

The chain carries TRBV6-5 and TRBJ1-6; D unclear. The V and J ends lost 0 bases and 7 bases respectively, with 13 bases between them. The CDR3 has 16 residues. Germline CDR1 MNHEY, CDR2 SVGAGI. This CDR3 is CASSYSRRGGNSPLHF. The CDR3 nucleotides read TGTGCCAGCAGTTACTCTCGCCGCGGAGGGAATTCACCCCTCCACTTT.

The chain combines TRBV27 with TRBJ2-3; D is unclear. Looked up from germline, CDR1 is MNHEY and CDR2 is SMNVEV (reference sequence). V was trimmed by 3 bases and J by 0 bases, leaving 13 bases between them. There are 16 residues in the CDR3. The CDR3 DNA is TGTGCCAGCAGTTTCTTAATCTCCTCTAGCACAGATACGCAGTATTTT. Encoded protein: CASSFLISSSTDTQYF.

CDR3 in DNA: TGTGCCAGCAGCTTCGGACAGGGGGCAAAGATAGACGGCTACACCTTC. The encoded protein is CASSFGQGAKIDGYTF. This chain joins TRBV5-6 and TRBJ1-2; 11 nucleotides agree with TRBD1. In germline, CDR1 is SGHDT, CDR2 YYEEEE. With 2 bases clipped from V and 8 bases from J, the junction kept 11 bases outside the gene matches. The CDR3 covers 16 residues.

The rearrangement links TRBV13 to TRBJ2-5, with D perhaps matching TRBD2 (6 bases). The CDR3 loop spans 17 amino acids. Trimming cost V 4 bases and J 1 base, with 19 bases left between them. Germline V gives CDR1 PRHDT, CDR2 FYEKMQ (reference sequence). CDR3 bases: TGTGCCAGCAGCTCGAAAGGTGGCCCGGGGGTCCAAGAGACCCAGTACTTC. Translating gives CASSSKGGPGVQETQYF. Drawing the rest from reference TRBV13 and TRBJ2-5, the complete variable domain is AAGVIQSPRHLIKEKRETATLKCYPIPRHDTVYWYQQGPGQDPQFLISFYEKMQSDKGSIPDRFSAQQFSDYHSELNMSSLELGDSALYFCASSSKGGPGVQETQYFGPGTRLLVL.

V is TRBV6-5 and J is TRBJ1-5, with TRBD1 matching 9 bases. With 8 bases clipped from V and 0 bases from J, the junction kept 2 bases outside the gene matches. The CDR3 spans 14 residues. Germline V CDR1 and CDR2: MNHEY, SVGAGI. The CDR3 protein is CASGDRASNQPQHF. The CDR3 nucleotides are TGTGCCAGCGGGGACAGGGCTAGCAATCAGCCCCAGCATTTT.

The chain links TRBV3-1 (or the pseudogene TRBV3-2) to TRBJ2-7; D possibly corresponds to TRBD2 (5 bases). With 0 bases removed from V and 4 bases from J, the gap between germline ends came to 7 bases. Per germline, CDR1 LGHDT and CDR2 YNNKEL (reference sequence). The CDR3 is 13 amino acids. CDR3 residues: CASSQEGVYEQYF. Written as DNA, the CDR3 is TGTGCCAGCAGCCAAGAGGGAGTTTACGAGCAGTACTTC.

The genes are TRBV5-1 and TRBJ1-5; unclear D gene. The CDR3 length is 13 residues. Germline V gene lookup returns CDR1 SGHRS and CDR2 YFSETQ. V was trimmed by 4 bases and J by 4 bases, leaving 9 bases between them. The CDR3 here is CASSREGNQPQHF. The CDR3 region has the DNA TGCGCCAGCAGCCGAGAGGGAAATCAGCCCCAGCATTTT.

V and J are TRBV7-2 and TRBJ2-5, with D tentatively TRBD1 (6 bases). V lost 5 bases to trimming and J lost 7 bases, with 14 bases between them. The CDR3 spans 13 residues. Germline CDR1 is SGHTA and CDR2 is FQGNSA. The CDR3 sequence is CASSITGSGTQYF. DNA for the CDR3: TGTGCCAGCAGCATAACAGGGTCGGGGACCCAGTACTTC.

The V and J genes are TRBV12-3 or TRBV12-4 and TRBJ1-6; D is possibly TRBD1 (6 bases). There are 13 residues in the CDR3. V was cut by 5 bases and J by 10 bases, with 12 bases left in between. The CDR3: CASSPQGNSPLHF. The CDR3 nucleotides are TGTGCCAGCAGTCCACAGGGCAACTCACCCCTCCACTTT.

This chain links TRBV6-5 with TRBJ2-1, with 7 nucleotides matching TRBD1. This CDR3 region has 14 residues. Germline CDR1 MNHEY, CDR2 SVGAGI. V lost 2 bases, J lost 8 bases, and 6 bases stayed unmatched. CDR3: CASSYGTVLDEQFF. DNA for the CDR3: TGTGCCAGCAGTTACGGGACAGTCTTAGATGAGCAGTTCTTC.

The chain employs TRBV4-1 and TRBJ2-1, with TRBD2 identical over 8 bases. Germline CDR1 and CDR2: MGHRA and YSYEKL. The CDR3 is 17 amino acids. Unmatched junction bases numbered 5, after V lost 1 base and J lost 0 bases. DNA of the CDR3: TGCGCCAGCAGCCAAGTTCGGGGGGGTATCTCCTACAATGAGCAGTTCTTC. Translation: CASSQVRGGISYNEQFF.

The chain couples TRBV9 to TRBJ1-6; TRBD1 agrees at 7 bases. The V segment lost 2 bases and the J segment 9 bases; nucleotides outside the gene matches: 5. The CDR3 sequence is 14 residues long. Germline assignment: CDR1 SGDLS and CDR2 YYNGEE. The DNA for the CDR3 is TGTGCCAGCAGCGTTGACAGGGACCGTTCACCCCTCCACTTT. Protein: CASSVDRDRSPLHF.

This chain connects TRBV5-6 to TRBJ2-3, with 7 positions matching TRBD1. Per the germline V gene, CDR1 is SGHDT and CDR2 is YYEEEE. The CDR3 totals 16 residues. V lost 0 bases to trimming and J lost 4 bases; unmatched junction nucleotides: 8. This CDR3 is CASSLGGGGFADTQYF. Here the CDR3 DNA reads TGTGCCAGCAGCTTGGGAGGGGGCGGATTTGCAGATACGCAGTATTTT.

CDR3 sequence reads: CASSVSTGWNQPQHF. For the CDR3, the DNA is TGTGCCAGCAGTGTTTCGACAGGGTGGAATCAGCCCCAGCATTTT. The chain has TRBV27 and TRBJ1-5; 7 positions agree with TRBD1. This CDR3 is 15 amino acids long. V shed 5 bases and J 4 bases; nucleotides not matched to a gene: 8. Germline CDR1 reads MNHEY; CDR2 reads SMNVEV (reference sequence).

J is TRBJ1-2 and V is TRBV9, with 7 bases aligning to TRBD1. This CDR3 region has 14 residues. Looked up from germline, CDR1 is SGDLS and CDR2 is YYNGEE. Trimming at V came to 4 bases and at J to 5 bases, leaving 8 bases not matched to a gene. This CDR3 is CASSLMTGLYGYTF. The CDR3 bases are TGTGCCAGCAGCCTAATGACAGGGCTTTATGGCTACACCTTC.

This rearrangement joins TRBV3-1 (or the pseudogene TRBV3-2) to TRBJ2-3, with TRBD2 identical over 7 bases. Germline V lookup: CDR1 LGHDT, CDR2 YNNKEL (reference sequence). CDR3 length: 14 amino acids. With 5 bases clipped from V and 7 bases from J, the junction kept 9 bases outside the gene matches. CDR3 nucleotide sequence: TGTGCCAGCAGCATGGGCGGGGGACCCTATACGCAGTATTTT. It is translated as CASSMGGGPYTQYF.

Written as DNA, the CDR3 is TGTGCCAGCAGTGAGCTCCGCGGGGGGACAACCTACAATGAGCAGTTCTTC. The encoded protein is CASSELRGGTTYNEQFF. This sequence joins TRBV6-1 and TRBJ2-1; 8 nucleotides align to TRBD2. The germline CDR1 and CDR2 sequences are MNHNS and SASEGT. This CDR3 has 17 amino acids. V dropped 3 bases and J dropped 2; count of bases not matched to a gene: 9.

V gene TRBV11-1 combines with J gene TRBJ1-6, with D hard to call. Deletions cut 4 bases from V and 8 bases from J, with 12 bases between. This CDR3 has 14 amino acids. Germline assignment: CDR1 SGHAT and CDR2 FQDESV (reference sequence). The chain's CDR3 is CASSWSIEDSPLHF. In DNA, the CDR3 is TGTGCCAGCAGCTGGAGTATAGAGGATTCACCCCTCCACTTT. Based on the CDR3 plus reference TRBV11-1 and TRBJ1-6, the full variable domain is EAEVAQSPRYKITEKSQAVAFWCDPISGHATLYWYRQILGQGPELLVQFQDESVVDDSQLPKDRFSAERLKGVDSTLKIQPAELGDSAMYLCASSWSIEDSPLHFGNGTRLTVT.